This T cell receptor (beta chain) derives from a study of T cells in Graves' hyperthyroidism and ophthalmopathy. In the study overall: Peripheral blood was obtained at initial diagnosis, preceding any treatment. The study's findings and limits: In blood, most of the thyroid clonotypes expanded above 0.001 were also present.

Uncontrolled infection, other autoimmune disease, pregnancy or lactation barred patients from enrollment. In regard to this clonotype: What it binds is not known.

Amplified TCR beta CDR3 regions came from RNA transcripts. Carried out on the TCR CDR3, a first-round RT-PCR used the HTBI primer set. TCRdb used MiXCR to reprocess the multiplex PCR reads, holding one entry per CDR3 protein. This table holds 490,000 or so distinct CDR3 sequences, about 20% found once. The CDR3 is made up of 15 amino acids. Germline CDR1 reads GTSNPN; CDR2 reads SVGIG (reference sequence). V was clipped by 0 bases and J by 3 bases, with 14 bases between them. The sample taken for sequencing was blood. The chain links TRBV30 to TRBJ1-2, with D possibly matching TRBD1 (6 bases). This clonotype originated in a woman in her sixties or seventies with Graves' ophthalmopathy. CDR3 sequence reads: CAWSVRTGRDYGYTF. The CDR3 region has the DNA TGTGCCTGGAGTGTACGAACAGGGAGGGACTATGGCTACACCTTC.